This record looks at one TCR beta chain sequence and its context. Its antigen remains unknown. This entry comes from a study of T cell responses to AZD1222 COVID-19 vaccine. Broader study findings: Spike-specific TCR repertoires showed rising breadth and depth after two AZD1222 doses.

Method: immunoSEQ multiplex PCR; TCRdb's copy keeps in-frame clones and lacks some. The sample records approximately 100,000 clones, about 89% being singletons. The ends were cut back, 5 bases at V and 7 bases at J, with 8 bases in the middle. Per the germline V gene, CDR1 is PRHDT and CDR2 is FYEKMQ (reference sequence). The CDR3 is 11 residues long. The TCR originated in an adult in good health. This specimen was peripheral blood, taken on day 0 of AZD1222 vaccination. V usage is TRBV13 and J usage is TRBJ1-1; D unclear. CDR3 residues: CASSIRHEAFF. Written as DNA, the CDR3 is TGTGCCAGCAGCATCAGACATGAAGCTTTCTTT.